Listed here are 29 T cell receptor beta chains from one sample, sequenced in a study of blood T cell repertoires in COVID-19. Assay: immunoSEQ multiplex PCR; the TCRdb copy retains only in-frame clones and omits some. The sample yields under 450,000 clones, less than 90% seen once. Material for sequencing was PBMCs or T cells enriched from blood (not recorded which). Receptors originate from a woman between 50 and 59 years old who had recovered from COVID-19.

CDR3 region: CAISDWLARYEQYF. The DNA of the CDR3 is TGTGCCATCAGTGATTGGCTAGCGAGATACGAGCAGTACTTC. The chain combines TRBV10-3 with TRBJ2-7; D perhaps matches TRBD2 (6 bases). CDR1 ENHRY and CDR2 SYGVKD come from the germline V gene. Trimming pared 3 bases from V and 4 bases from J, leaving 13 bases between. This CDR3 region has 14 residues.

This clone came up a few times. The chain links TRBV6-1 to TRBJ1-3, with D perhaps TRBD1 (5 bases). V gave up 2 bases and J gave up 4 bases, with 18 bases separating them. This CDR3 has 17 residues. In germline, CDR1 is MNHNS, CDR2 SASEGT. CDR3 coding DNA: TGTGCCAGCAGTGAATACCCCCTTGGGGCGGCCGGAAACACCATATATTTT. Amino acid sequence: CASSEYPLGAAGNTIYF.

The rearrangement links TRBV7-9 to TRBJ2-2; D not resolved. V was clipped by 9 bases and J by 1 base, with 15 bases between them. This CDR3 spans 15 amino acids. CDR1 SEHNR and CDR2 FQNEAQ come from the germline V gene (reference sequence). CDR3 DNA: TGTGCCAGACAGTCACAAGGCCGGAACACCGGGGAGCTGTTTTTT. Its translation: CARQSQGRNTGELFF.

The V call is TRBV19, the J call TRBJ1-1, with D maybe TRBD1 (5 bases). Germline V CDR1 and CDR2: LNHDA, SQIVND (reference sequence). CDR3 size: 16 residues. V shed 7 bases and J shed 1 base, with 19 bases lying between them. CDR3 bases: TGTGCCAGTACCCGAGCTTTAGGGGCAGGGAACACTGAAGCTTTCTTT. Translating it yields CASTRALGAGNTEAFF.

The chain recombines TRBV5-6 with TRBJ1-2; D remains ambiguous. Deletions cut 0 bases from V and 5 bases from J, with 8 bases between. Germline V CDR1 and CDR2: SGHDT, YYEEEE. CDR3 length: 13 amino acids. CDR3 protein: CASSLVGDYGYTF. The CDR3 nucleotides are TGTGCCAGCAGCTTGGTCGGGGATTATGGCTACACCTTC.

This chain joins TRBV30 and TRBJ1-2; no firm D call. Germline lookup yields CDR1 GTSNPN and CDR2 SVGIG (reference sequence). Trimming removed 5 bases at V and 0 bases at J, with 16 bases between. The length of the CDR3 is 15 residues. The CDR3 spells CAWDGSTLANYGYTF. CDR3 sequence (DNA): TGTGCCTGGGACGGATCGACCCTAGCTAACTATGGCTACACCTTC.

The gene calls are TRBV4-3 and TRBJ2-5; no clear D. Germline values: CDR1 LGHNA, CDR2 YSLEER. CDR3 size: 13 residues. Deletions cut 0 bases from V and 7 bases from J, with 9 bases between. CDR3 amino acids: CASSQDIPGTQYF. The DNA of the CDR3 is TGCGCCAGCAGCCAAGACATCCCCGGGACCCAGTACTTC.

The chain is built from TRBV11-3 and TRBJ2-2; unclear D gene. The CDR3 has 14 amino acids. Germline V gene lookup returns CDR1 SGHNT and CDR2 YENEEA. V lost 0 bases, J lost 6 bases, and 8 bases lay in between. Here the CDR3 DNA reads TGTGCCAGCAGCTTAGATTCAGTCCCCGGGGAGCTGTTTTTT. Amino acid sequence: CASSLDSVPGELFF.

This rearrangement joins TRBV7-8 to TRBJ1-6, with 8 bases lining up with TRBD1. CDR1 and CDR2 from the germline V gene are SGHVS and FQNEAQ. J gave up 6 bases and V 5 bases, and 6 bases lay outside the gene matches. The CDR3 sequence is 15 residues long. The CDR3: CASSPPGGGNSPLHF. In DNA form, the CDR3 reads TGTGCCAGCAGCCCACCAGGGGGCGGTAATTCACCCCTCCACTTT.

The sample holds one count of this clone. The chain is built from TRBV30 and TRBJ1-1; TRBD1 matches at 10 bases. The CDR3 length is 15 residues. Germline V CDR1 and CDR2: GTSNPN, SVGIG (reference sequence). Trimming cost V 2 bases and J 5 bases; bases outside gene matches: 8. The CDR3 protein is CAWSLRQGALTEAFF. The CDR3 region has the DNA TGTGCCTGGAGTCTCCGACAGGGGGCGTTAACTGAAGCTTTCTTT.

The chain is built from TRBV30 and TRBJ1-2; the D gene is possibly TRBD1 (6 bases). Trimming took off 0 bases at V and 0 bases at J, with 14 bases between the two ends. The CDR3 totals 16 residues. Germline-derived CDR1 and CDR2 are GTSNPN and SVGIG (reference sequence). The DNA of the CDR3 is TGTGCCTGGAGTGTATGGGGGGGCTGGTCTAACTATGGCTACACCTTC. Translating it yields CAWSVWGGWSNYGYTF.

This clone was seen a single time. The V and J genes are TRBV12-3 or TRBV12-4 and TRBJ1-5, with TRBD1 as a possible D gene (5 bases). V was trimmed by 8 bases and J by 9 bases, leaving 11 bases between them. The length of the CDR3 is 11 residues. Here the CDR3 DNA reads TGTGCCAGCGGTCAGGGTTGGCCCCAGCATTTT. Encoded protein: CASGQGWPQHF.

V is TRBV20-1 and J is TRBJ1-1; unclear D gene. The ends were cut back, 6 bases at V and 1 base at J, with 6 bases in the middle. Germline lookup yields CDR1 DFQATT and CDR2 SNEGSKA (reference sequence). This CDR3 has 11 residues. The CDR3 sequence is CSAAKNTEAFF. The CDR3 DNA follows: TGCAGTGCCGCGAAGAACACTGAAGCTTTCTTT.

J is TRBJ2-4 and V is TRBV15, with 7 bases lining up with TRBD2. The CDR3 is 13 amino acids. Germline CDR1 LNHNV, CDR2 YYDKDF (reference sequence). With 3 bases clipped from V and 7 bases from J, the junction kept 3 bases outside the gene matches. The CDR3 nucleotides read TGTGCCACCAGCAGGGGACTAACCAACATTCAGTACTTC. Protein sequence: CATSRGLTNIQYF.

The V gene is TRBV12-3 or TRBV12-4, the J gene TRBJ2-3; D is possibly TRBD1 (6 bases). This CDR3 has 13 residues. V was cut by 2 bases and J by 6 bases, with 9 bases left in between. The CDR3 sequence is CASSLRGWDTQYF. CDR3 nucleotides: TGTGCCAGCAGTTTAAGGGGGTGGGATACGCAGTATTTT.

V is TRBV7-2 and J is TRBJ2-7; 11 bases line up with TRBD1. Germline V CDR1 and CDR2: SGHTA, FQGNSA. The ends lost 3 bases at V and 3 bases at J; junction bases unmatched: 1. The CDR3 sequence is 14 residues long. The CDR3 loop reads CASSFGTGGYEQYF. CDR3 coding DNA: TGTGCCAGCAGCTTCGGGACAGGGGGCTACGAGCAGTACTTC.

This chain uses TRBV30 with TRBJ1-5, with unresolved D. CDR1 GTSNPN and CDR2 SVGIG come from the germline V gene (reference sequence). There are 15 residues in the CDR3. V was shortened by 2 bases and J by 0 bases, with 11 bases between the two germline ends. This chain's CDR3 is CAWSNSRNSNQPQHF. The DNA of the CDR3 is TGTGCCTGGAGTAACAGCCGGAATAGCAATCAGCCCCAGCATTTT.

The table lists this clone with a count of one. The rearrangement joins TRBV11-2 to TRBJ1-1; 7 positions match TRBD1. J was trimmed by 1 base and V by 3 bases; bases with no gene match: 5. Per germline, CDR1 SGHAT and CDR2 FQNNGV. The CDR3 consists of 15 residues. For the CDR3, the DNA is TGTGCCAGCAGCTTTCGACAGGGAGGGAACACTGAAGCTTTCTTT. As protein: CASSFRQGGNTEAFF.

For the CDR3, the DNA is TGTGCCAGCAGCGGACGACAGGGCGTAGGCTATGGCTACACCTTC. Its translation: CASSGRQGVGYGYTF. The chain carries TRBV9 and TRBJ1-2; 7 bases align to TRBD1. CDR3 length equals 15 residues. CDR1 SGDLS and CDR2 YYNGEE come from the germline V gene. With V trimmed by 3 bases and J by 4 bases, 9 bases remained unmatched. The whole variable domain, remainder taken from reference TRBV9 and TRBJ1-2, is DSGVTQTPKHLITATGQRVTLRCSPRSGDLSVYWYQQSLDQGLQFLIQYYNGEERAKGNILERFSAQQFPDLHSELNLSSLELGDSALYFCASSGRQGVGYGYTFGSGTRLTVV.

This chain connects TRBV28 to TRBJ1-2, with unresolved D. The CDR3 runs 11 residues. The germline gives CDR1 MDHEN, CDR2 SYDVKM. V shed 4 bases and J shed 4 bases, with 4 bases lying between them. The CDR3 protein is CASSYGYGYTF. In nucleotides, the CDR3 is TGTGCCAGCAGTTACGGCTATGGCTACACCTTC.

CDR3 residues: CAREPGPTYNEQFF. The CDR3 nucleotides read TGTGCCCGGGAGCCAGGCCCGACCTACAATGAGCAGTTCTTC. The chain uses TRBV30 and TRBJ2-1, with D possibly being TRBD2 (6 bases). Per germline, CDR1 GTSNPN and CDR2 SVGIG (reference sequence). The germline V and J ends were trimmed by 8 bases and 2 bases, with 16 bases remaining between them. The CDR3 runs 14 residues.

V and J are TRBV27 and TRBJ1-2; D possibly corresponds to TRBD1 (5 bases). The length of the CDR3 is 17 residues. V lost 0 bases to trimming and J lost 1 base, with 15 bases between them. CDR1 is MNHEY, CDR2 SMNVEV, per germline (reference sequence). The chain's CDR3 is CASSLSTRLGLNYGYTF. The CDR3 coding sequence is TGTGCCAGCAGTTTATCGACTCGACTGGGGCTTAACTATGGCTACACCTTC.

The rearrangement links TRBV30 to TRBJ2-7; TRBD2 agrees at 9 bases. The germline V gene encodes CDR1 GTSNPN and CDR2 SVGIG (reference sequence). Trimming cost V 1 base and J 3 bases; bases outside gene matches: 16. This CDR3 region has 18 residues. CDR3 loop: CAWSDFRREGLLIYEQYF. DNA for the CDR3: TGTGCCTGGAGTGACTTTAGGCGGGAGGGCCTCTTGATCTACGAGCAGTACTTC. The complete variable domain, with remaining parts taken from reference TRBV30 and TRBJ2-7, reads SQTIHQWPATLVQPVGSPLSLECTVEGTSNPNLYWYRQAAGRGLQLLFYSVGIGQISSEVPQNLSASRPQDRQFILSSKKLLLSDSGFYLCAWSDFRREGLLIYEQYFGPGTRLTVT.

V is TRBV5-8 and J is TRBJ1-2; D gene unclear. The V gene lost 0 bases and the J gene lost 8 bases, with 8 bases spanning the gap. Germline-derived CDR1 and CDR2 are SGHTS and YDEGEE. The CDR3 runs 12 residues. CDR3 sequence reads: CASSLVRAGYTF. CDR3 nucleotide sequence: TGTGCCAGCAGCTTGGTGAGGGCCGGCTACACCTTC.

J is TRBJ2-1 and V is TRBV6-5; 10 bases agree with TRBD1. The CDR3 consists of 13 residues. The germline V gene encodes CDR1 MNHEY and CDR2 SVGAGI. Germline trimming cut 7 bases from V and 8 bases from J; bases unmatched to any gene: 5. CDR3 DNA sequence: TGTGCCAGCATCGGGACAGGGGTCGATGAGCAGTTCTTC. It codes for CASIGTGVDEQFF.

The chain recombines TRBV28 with TRBJ1-6; TRBD1 aligns across 8 bases. Germline trimming cut 7 bases from V and 6 bases from J; bases unmatched to any gene: 14. This CDR3 region has 17 residues. The germline CDR1 and CDR2 sequences are MDHEN and SYDVKM. CDR3 sequence reads: CASNPYADRELNSPLHF. The CDR3 DNA reads TGTGCCAGCAACCCTTACGCGGACAGGGAACTTAATTCACCCCTCCACTTT.

This sequence joins TRBV29-1 and TRBJ1-2; TRBD1 matches 7 bases. The germline V gene encodes CDR1 SQVTM and CDR2 ANQGSEA. V was pared by 3 bases and J by 7 bases, with 11 bases of the junction left unmatched. The CDR3 runs to 14 residues. CDR3 bases: TGCAGCGTTGATGGTCTTCAGGGGGGATTTGGCTACACCTTC. It translates to CSVDGLQGGFGYTF.

The CDR3 is CASSGLWGTGRNQPQHF. In DNA, the CDR3 is TGCGCCAGCAGCGGTCTTTGGGGGACAGGGAGGAATCAGCCCCAGCATTTT. This rearrangement joins TRBV10-1 to TRBJ1-5, with 9 nucleotides matching TRBD1. Germline lookup yields CDR1 WNHNN and CDR2 SYGVQD (reference sequence). V shed 6 bases, J shed 4 bases, and the junction held 13 bases outside the gene matches. The CDR3 runs 17 residues.

V and J are TRBV6-1 and TRBJ1-1; D is uncertain. Per the germline V gene, CDR1 is MNHNS and CDR2 is SASEGT. This CDR3 comprises 13 residues. Trimming took 3 bases from V and 1 from J, leaving 6 bases between them. The CDR3 DNA follows: TGTGCCAGCAGTGAGGCAGGGAACACTGAAGCTTTCTTT. Protein sequence: CASSEAGNTEAFF.